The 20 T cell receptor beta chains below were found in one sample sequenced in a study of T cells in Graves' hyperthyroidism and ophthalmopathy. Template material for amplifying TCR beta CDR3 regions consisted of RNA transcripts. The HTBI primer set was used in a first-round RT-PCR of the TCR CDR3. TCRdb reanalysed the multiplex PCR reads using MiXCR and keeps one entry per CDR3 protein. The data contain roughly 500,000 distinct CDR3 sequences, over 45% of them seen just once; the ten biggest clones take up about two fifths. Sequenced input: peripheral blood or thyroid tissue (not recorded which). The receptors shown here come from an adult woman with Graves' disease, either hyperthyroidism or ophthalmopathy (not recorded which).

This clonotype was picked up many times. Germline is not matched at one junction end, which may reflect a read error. The CDR3 loop reads CASSEAVNTEAFF. In nucleotides, the CDR3 is TGTGCCAGCAGCGAAGCCGTGAACACTGAAGCTTTCTTT. The genes are TRBV6-1 and TRBJ1-1; no firm D call. The germline V gene encodes CDR1 MNHNS and CDR2 SASEGT. This CDR3 spans 13 amino acids.

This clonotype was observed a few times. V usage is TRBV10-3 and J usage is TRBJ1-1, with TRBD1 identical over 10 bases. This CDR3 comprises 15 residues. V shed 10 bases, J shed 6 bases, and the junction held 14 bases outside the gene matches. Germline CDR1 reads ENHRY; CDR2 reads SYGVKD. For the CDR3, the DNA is TGTGCCAGCAGCTCACCCGGGACAGGGGCATCTGAAGCTTTCTTT. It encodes CASSSPGTGASEAFF.

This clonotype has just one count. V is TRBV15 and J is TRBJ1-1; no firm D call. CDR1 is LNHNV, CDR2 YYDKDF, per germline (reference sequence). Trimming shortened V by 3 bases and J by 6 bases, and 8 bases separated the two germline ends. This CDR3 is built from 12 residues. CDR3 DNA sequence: TGTGCCACCAGCAGGTCGGGTCCTGAAGCTTTCTTT. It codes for CATSRSGPEAFF.

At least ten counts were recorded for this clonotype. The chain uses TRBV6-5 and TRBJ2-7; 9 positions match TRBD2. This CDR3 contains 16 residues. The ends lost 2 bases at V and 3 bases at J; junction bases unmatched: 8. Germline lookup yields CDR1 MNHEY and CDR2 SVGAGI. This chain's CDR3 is CASSYGLASVGYEQYF. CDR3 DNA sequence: TGTGCCAGCAGTTACGGACTAGCGAGTGTGGGCTACGAGCAGTACTTC.

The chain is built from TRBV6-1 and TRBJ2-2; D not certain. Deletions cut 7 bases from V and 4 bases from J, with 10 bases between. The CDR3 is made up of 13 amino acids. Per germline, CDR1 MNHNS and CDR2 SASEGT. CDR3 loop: CASTNSGTGELFF. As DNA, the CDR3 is TGTGCCAGCACTAACTCCGGCACCGGGGAGCTGTTTTTT.

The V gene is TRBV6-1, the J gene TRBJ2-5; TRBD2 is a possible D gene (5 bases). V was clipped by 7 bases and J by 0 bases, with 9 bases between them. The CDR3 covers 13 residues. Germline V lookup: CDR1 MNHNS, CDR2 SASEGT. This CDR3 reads CASTEGYQETQYF. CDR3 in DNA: TGTGCCAGCACCGAGGGATACCAAGAGACCCAGTACTTC.

The CDR3 loop is CASRLRRIQETQYF. The CDR3, as DNA: TGTGCCAGCAGGTTAAGGCGGATCCAAGAGACCCAGTACTTC. J is TRBJ2-5 and V is TRBV12-3 or TRBV12-4; D gene uncertain. V was shortened by 6 bases and J by 1 base, with 12 bases between the two germline ends. This CDR3 region has 14 residues.

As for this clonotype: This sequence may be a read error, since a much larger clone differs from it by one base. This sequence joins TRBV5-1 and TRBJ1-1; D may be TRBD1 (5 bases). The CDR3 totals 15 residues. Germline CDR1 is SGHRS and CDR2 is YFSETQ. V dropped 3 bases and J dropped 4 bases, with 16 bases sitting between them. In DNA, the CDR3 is TGCGCCAGCAGCTCTCTACGGGGCGGGGGCACTGAAGCTTTCTTT. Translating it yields CASSSLRGGGTEAFF.

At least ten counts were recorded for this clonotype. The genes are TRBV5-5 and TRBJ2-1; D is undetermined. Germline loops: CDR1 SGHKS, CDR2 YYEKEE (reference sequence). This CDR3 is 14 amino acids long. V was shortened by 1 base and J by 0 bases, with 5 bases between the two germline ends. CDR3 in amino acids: CASSLYGSYNEQFF. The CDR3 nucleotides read TGTGCCAGCAGCTTGTACGGCTCCTACAATGAGCAGTTCTTC.

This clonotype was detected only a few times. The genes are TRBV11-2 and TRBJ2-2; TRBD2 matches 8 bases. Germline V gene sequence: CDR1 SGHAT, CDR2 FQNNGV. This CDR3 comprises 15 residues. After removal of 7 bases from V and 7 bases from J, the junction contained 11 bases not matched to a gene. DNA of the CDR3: TGTGCCAGCATGAAGCGGAGCGGGAGAGTCGGGGAGCTGTTTTTT. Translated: CASMKRSGRVGELFF.

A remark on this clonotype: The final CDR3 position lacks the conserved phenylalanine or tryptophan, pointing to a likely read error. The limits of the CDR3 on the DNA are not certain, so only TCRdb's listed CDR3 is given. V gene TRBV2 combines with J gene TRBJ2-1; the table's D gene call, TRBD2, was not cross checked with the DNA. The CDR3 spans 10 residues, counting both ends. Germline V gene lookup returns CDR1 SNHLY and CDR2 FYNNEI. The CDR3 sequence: CASRGGTSST.

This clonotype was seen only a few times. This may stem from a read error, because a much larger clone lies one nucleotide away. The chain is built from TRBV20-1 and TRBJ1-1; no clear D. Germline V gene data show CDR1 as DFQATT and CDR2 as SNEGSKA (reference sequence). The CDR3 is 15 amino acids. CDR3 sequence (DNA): TGCAGTGCTAGAAGTGGTAACGGACTGAACGCTGAAGCTTTCTTT. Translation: CSARSGNGLNAEAFF.

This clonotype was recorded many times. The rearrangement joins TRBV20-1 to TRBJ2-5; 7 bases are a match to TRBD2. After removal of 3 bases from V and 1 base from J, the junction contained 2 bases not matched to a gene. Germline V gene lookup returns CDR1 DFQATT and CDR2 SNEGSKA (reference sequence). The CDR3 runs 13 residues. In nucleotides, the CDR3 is TGCAGTGCTAGTGGGAGGGCCCAAGAGACCCAGTACTTC. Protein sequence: CSASGRAQETQYF.

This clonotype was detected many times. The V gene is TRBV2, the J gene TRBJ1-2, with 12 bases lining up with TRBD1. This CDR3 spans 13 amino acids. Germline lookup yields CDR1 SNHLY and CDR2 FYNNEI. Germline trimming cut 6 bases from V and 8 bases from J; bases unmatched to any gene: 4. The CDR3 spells CASRGQGAGGYTF. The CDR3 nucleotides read TGTGCCAGCAGGGGACAGGGGGCCGGGGGCTACACCTTC.

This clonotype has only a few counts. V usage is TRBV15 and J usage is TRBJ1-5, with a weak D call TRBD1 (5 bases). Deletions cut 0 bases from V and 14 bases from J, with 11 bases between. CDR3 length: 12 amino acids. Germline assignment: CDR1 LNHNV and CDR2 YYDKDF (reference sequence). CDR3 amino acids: CATSRDSGGEHF. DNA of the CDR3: TGTGCCACCAGCAGAGATTCCGGGGGGGAGCATTTT. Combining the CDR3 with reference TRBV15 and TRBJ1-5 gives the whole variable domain DAMVIQNPRYQVTQFGKPVTLSCSQTLNHNVMYWYQQKSSQAPKLLFHYYDKDFNNEADTPDNFQSRRPNTSFCFLDIRSPGLGDTAMYLCATSRDSGGEHFGDGTRLSIL.

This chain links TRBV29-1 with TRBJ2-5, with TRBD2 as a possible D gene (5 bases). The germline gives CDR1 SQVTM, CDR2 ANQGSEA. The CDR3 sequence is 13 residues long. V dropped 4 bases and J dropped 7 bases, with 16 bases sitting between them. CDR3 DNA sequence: TGCAGCGTTGGGCAGGACGGGGTTGGGACCCAGTACTTC. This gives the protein CSVGQDGVGTQYF. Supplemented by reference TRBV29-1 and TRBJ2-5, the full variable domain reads SAVISQKPSRDICQRGTSLTIQCQVDSQVTMMFWYRQQPGQSLTLIATANQGSEATYESGFVIDKFPISRPNLTFSTLTVSNMSPEDSSIYLCSVGQDGVGTQYFGPGTRLLVL.

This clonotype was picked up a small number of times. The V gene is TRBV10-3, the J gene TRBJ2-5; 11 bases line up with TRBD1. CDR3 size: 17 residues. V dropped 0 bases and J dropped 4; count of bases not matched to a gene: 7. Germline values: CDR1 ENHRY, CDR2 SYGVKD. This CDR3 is CAISESAGTGGAETQYF. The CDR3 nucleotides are TGTGCCATCAGTGAGTCAGCCGGGACAGGGGGAGCAGAGACCCAGTACTTC.

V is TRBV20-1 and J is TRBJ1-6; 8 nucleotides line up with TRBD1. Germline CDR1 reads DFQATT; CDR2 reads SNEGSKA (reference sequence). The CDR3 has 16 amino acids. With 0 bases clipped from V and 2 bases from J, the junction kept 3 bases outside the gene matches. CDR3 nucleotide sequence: TGCAGTGCTAGAGATCGGACAGGGACCTATAATTCACCCCTCCACTTT. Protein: CSARDRTGTYNSPLHF.

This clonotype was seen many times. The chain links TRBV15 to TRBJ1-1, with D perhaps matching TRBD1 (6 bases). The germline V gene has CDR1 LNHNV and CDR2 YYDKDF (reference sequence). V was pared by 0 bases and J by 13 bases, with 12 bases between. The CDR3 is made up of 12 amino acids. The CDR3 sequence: CATSRDLGAGFF. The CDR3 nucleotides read TGTGCCACCAGCAGAGATCTGGGGGCAGGTTTCTTT.

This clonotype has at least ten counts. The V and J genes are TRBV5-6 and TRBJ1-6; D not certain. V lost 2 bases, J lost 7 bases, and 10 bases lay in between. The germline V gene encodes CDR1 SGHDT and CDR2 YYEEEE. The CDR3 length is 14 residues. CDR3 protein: CASSFPMGNSPLHF. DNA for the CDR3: TGTGCCAGCAGCTTTCCCATGGGGAATTCACCCCTCCACTTT.